The clone carrying this TCR beta chain has a count of ten or more. The antigen remains unidentified. Full-length variable regions came from constant-region reverse primers plus semi-nested Nested Universal Primer A PCR. TCRdb re-called the 5' RACE reads through MiXCR, storing one row per CDR3 protein. Of around 34,000 distinct CDR3 sequences in the sample, approximately 30% were seen once. Cells sorted as Tregs were CD4+, CD25+ and CD127-/low. Regarding the study as a whole: Tumor Treg TCRs overlapped most with tumor naive CD4+ cells.

J gave up 5 bases and V 0 bases, and 5 bases lay outside the gene matches. The CDR3 has 16 residues. CDR1 MNHNY and CDR2 SVGAGI come from the germline V gene (reference sequence). V is TRBV6-6 and J is TRBJ2-7, with 12 bases identical to TRBD2. The material sequenced was tumor-infiltrating Tregs sorted from the breast tumor. The sequence came from a female donor with breast cancer. In DNA, the CDR3 is TGTGCCAGCAGTTACTCGACTAGCGGGAGTAGGAACGAGCAGTACTTC. Its translation is CASSYSTSGSRNEQYF.